This record covers a single T cell receptor (beta chain). Antigen unknown. The CDR3 sequence is 14 residues long. The sample belongs to a study of monozygotic twins with inflammatory bowel disease. The authors drew roughly 2.5 ml of blood from each donor. In preparing each TCR library, 3,000 to 4,000 ng of total RNA was used. Each sample's cDNA came from eight separate reactions. TCRdb reanalyzed the 5' RACE reads, giving one entry per CDR3 protein sequence and no DNA. This sample's table has 140,000 to 150,000 distinct CDR3 sequences. Study-wide results and caveats: Among twins, concordant and discordant pairs did not differ in repertoire similarity, possibly from limited power.

Sequenced input: blood. The J gene is TRBJ1-5, the V gene TRBV12-3 or TRBV12-4. The clonotype was recovered from a human donor with ulcerative colitis or Crohn's disease, or a healthy co-twin of an affected twin (not recorded which). This chain's CDR3 is CASSRQGGGQPQHF.